This is a list of T cell receptor beta chains from one sample in a study of T cell repertoires in cytomegalovirus infection. TCRdb ran MiXCR on the reads and lists one entry per CDR3 protein. The sample yields roughly 630,000 distinct CDR3 sequences, about 24% seen once. Sequences were obtained from CD8+ T cells from PBMCs. Source of these receptors: a human donor in good health (CMV status not recorded). Some clones in this sample may be carry-over from other donors' samples. Both conserved end residues are part of each CDR3. Fields, in order: J gene, V gene, CDR3 protein.

TRBJ2-3	TRBV7-2	CASSKGQGDVAIDTQYF
TRBJ2-7	TRBV4-1	CASSQEGEQYF
TRBJ1-6	TRBV15	CATNRDQASNSPLHF
TRBJ2-3	TRBV29-1	CSVELGENTDTQYF
TRBJ2-1	TRBV28	CASSLRAGGGNEQFF
TRBJ2-1	TRBV10-3	CAISESTGGDYNEQFF
TRBJ2-1	TRBV6-4	CASSGAGGFNEQFF
TRBJ2-1	TRBV4-3	CASSQGEVNEQFF
TRBJ2-1	TRBV13	CASSLGRGGGYEQFF
TRBJ2-1	TRBV7-9	CASSWGQPSYNEQFF
TRBJ1-1	TRBV29-1	CSVQGALITEAFF
TRBJ1-1	TRBV14	CASSQNRGLNTEAFF
TRBJ1-2	TRBV29-1	CSVDGDSKDYGYTF
TRBJ1-1	TRBV7-9	CASSWTGQNTEAFF
TRBJ1-2	TRBV7-9	CASSAIIRGHDSNYGYTF
TRBJ2-1	TRBV7-2	CASSQPRGALITYNEQFF
TRBJ1-2	TRBV29-1	CSIAGMSGYGYTF
TRBJ1-5	TRBV6-2/TRBV6-3	CASSRGPQSQPQHF
TRBJ2-7	TRBV7-6	CASSTGTSPGNEQYF
TRBJ2-3	TRBV28	CASRGESTSGDPRQPTDTQYF
TRBJ2-1	TRBV10-3	CAISGGGEQFF
TRBJ1-5	TRBV6-6	CASSYVREPGQPQHF
TRBJ2-1	TRBV6-4	CASSAGGPWEQFF
TRBJ2-2	TRBV12-3/TRBV12-4	CASSWQNRDVSLPGELFF
TRBJ2-1	TRBV4-1	CASSSRWAVDYNEQFF
TRBJ2-1	TRBV27	CASSPPGLLSYNEQFF
TRBJ2-2	TRBV4-3	CASSLEVAGELFF
TRBJ1-5	TRBV12-3/TRBV12-4	CASSLGRIEPQHF